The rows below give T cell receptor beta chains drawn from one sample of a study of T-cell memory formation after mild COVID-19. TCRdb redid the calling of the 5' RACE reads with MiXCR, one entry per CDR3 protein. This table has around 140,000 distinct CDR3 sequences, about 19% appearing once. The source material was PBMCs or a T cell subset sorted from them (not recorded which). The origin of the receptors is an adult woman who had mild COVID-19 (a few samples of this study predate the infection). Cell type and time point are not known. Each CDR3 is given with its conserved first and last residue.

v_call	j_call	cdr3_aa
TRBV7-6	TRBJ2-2	CASSSRDRLNTGELFF
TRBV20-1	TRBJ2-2	CSARVPARGTGELFF
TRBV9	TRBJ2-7	CASSAPGQSSPGSYEQYF
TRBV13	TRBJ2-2	CASRRTSGHTGELFF
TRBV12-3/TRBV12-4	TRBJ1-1	CASRPPREVNTEAFF
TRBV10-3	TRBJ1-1	CAISESGEGGAFF
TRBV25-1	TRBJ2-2	CASSEYGEELFF
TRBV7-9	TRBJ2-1	CASSWVSGQHNEQFF
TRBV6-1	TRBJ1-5	CASSEFAGNQPQHF
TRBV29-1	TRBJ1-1	CSAETAPNTEAFF
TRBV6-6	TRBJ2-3	CASSYGAGGFFPSTDTQYF
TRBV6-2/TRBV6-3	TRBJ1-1	CASSWGGSEAFF
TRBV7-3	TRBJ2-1	CASSLRTSSISSSEQFF
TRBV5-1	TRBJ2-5	CASSLAGREWETQYF
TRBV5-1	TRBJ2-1	CASSLGQGRSYNEQFF
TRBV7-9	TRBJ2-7	CASSRYLEANSYEQYF
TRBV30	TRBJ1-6	CAWKGDRFGISDSPLHF
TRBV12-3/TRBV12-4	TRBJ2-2	CASNWSSGRAAGELFF
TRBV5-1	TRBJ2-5	CASSSAGGPKETQYF
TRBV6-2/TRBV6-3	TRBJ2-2	CASSYSAPNTGELFF
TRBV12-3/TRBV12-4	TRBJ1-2	CASSFRPGQAGGYTF
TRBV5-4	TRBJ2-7	CASSLPGTSYEQYF
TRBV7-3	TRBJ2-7	CASSRGREYEQYF
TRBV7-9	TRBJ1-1	CASSVGREMNTEAFF
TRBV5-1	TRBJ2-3	CASSLSKLAGSTDTQYF
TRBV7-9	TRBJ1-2	CASSLGTGDTF
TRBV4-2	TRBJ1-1	CASSQDQGAAEAFF
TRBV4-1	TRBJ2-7	CASSSSRLRDRASYEQYF
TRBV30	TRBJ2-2	CAWSRQNTGELFF
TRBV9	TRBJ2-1	CAGSVDARSHNEQFF
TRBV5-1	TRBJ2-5	CASSLAELPVGKTQYF
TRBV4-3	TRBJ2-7	CASSQDSLAGGLAYEQYF
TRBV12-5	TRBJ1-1	CASGLAWGGQGAFF
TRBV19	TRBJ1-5	CASSAGTGNQPQHF
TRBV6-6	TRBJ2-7	CASSYSGQTQPYEQYF
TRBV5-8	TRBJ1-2	CASSLRWDYGYTF
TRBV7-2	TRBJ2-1	CASSSDAGGGSYNEQFF
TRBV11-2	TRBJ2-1	CASSLTSGNYNEQFF
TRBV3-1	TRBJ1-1	CASTDRGRNTEAFF
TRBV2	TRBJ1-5	CASSLDRANQPQHF
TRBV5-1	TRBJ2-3	CASSLTSGSGGDTQYF
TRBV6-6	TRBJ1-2	CASSYDRTAFYGYTF
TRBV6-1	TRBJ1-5	CASKPGGLGLSSNQPQHF
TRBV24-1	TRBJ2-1	CATSEPGGANEQFF
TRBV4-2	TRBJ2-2	CASSARYSNTGELFF
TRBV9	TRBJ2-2	CASSVDGELFF
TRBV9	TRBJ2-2	CASRVGGNTGELFF
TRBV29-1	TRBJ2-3	CSVEGARQEDGTDTQYF
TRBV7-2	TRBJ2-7	CASSQTSGSYEQYF
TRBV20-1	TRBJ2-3	CSAISGRDTQYF
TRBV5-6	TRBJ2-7	CASSLGGTLTYEQYF
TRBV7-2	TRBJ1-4	CASSPPRGGLFF
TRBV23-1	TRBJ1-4	CARGRNEKLFF
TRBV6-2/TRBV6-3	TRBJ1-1	CASSYSVGFAEAFF
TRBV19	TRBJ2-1	CASTSRSKSNEQFF
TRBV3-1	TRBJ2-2	CASSLPGLTTGELFF
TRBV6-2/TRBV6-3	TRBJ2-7	CASSHGSGRTNEQYF
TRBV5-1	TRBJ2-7	CASSKKPGQVYYEQYF
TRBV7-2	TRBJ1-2	CASSLSQGQINGYTF